Described below is a single T cell receptor beta chain sequence and its context. Its matching antigen is unknown. The second PCR ran about 6 to 11 cycles with a sample-barcoded 5' primer and J-beta primers. Via MiXCR, TCRdb re-called the 5' RACE reads, giving one row per CDR3 protein. The sample shows some 1.5 million distinct CDR3 sequences, over 25% of them seen only once. The entry originates in a study of blood T cells in healthy people across ages. General study points: Per-million-T-cell TCR beta diversity fell roughly linearly with age.

CDR3 size: 14 residues. Trimming cost V 0 bases and J 8 bases, with 14 bases left between them. From germline, CDR1 is DFQATT and CDR2 SNEGSKA (reference sequence). This chain links TRBV20-1 with TRBJ2-1; a weak D match, TRBD2 (5 bases). The sequencing input was blood. The TCR sequence derives from a woman aged 25 to 39 in good health. The CDR3 nucleotides are TGCAGTGCTAGAGAGGAGCGGTGGATACATGAGCAGTTCTTC. It encodes CSAREERWIHEQFF.